This TCR beta chain was recovered during a study of cytomegalovirus exposure and HLA in healthy donors. Findings of the study overall: The authors enumerated some 170 TCR beta chains as linked to cytomegalovirus. A later analysis reportedly found that, within productive TCRs, an Asian-associated ancestry cluster had fewer N-insertions than the mean observed across the roughly 670 donors. A later analysis revealed that TCR association rates differed between HLA loci, peaking at DRB1 and bottoming out at HLA-C. The likely explanation for a cluster of highly shared sequence variants was sequencing artifact.

The germline V gene encodes CDR1 MNHEY and CDR2 SMNVEV (reference sequence). The V segment lost 3 bases and the J segment 6 bases; nucleotides outside the gene matches: 12. CDR3 length: 16 residues. A remark on this clone: Its antigen is unidentified.

The PCR contained 60 Vbeta and 13 Jbeta primers. Sequenced by immunoSEQ multiplex PCR; TCRdb stores in-frame clones only, minus some. The data contain under 200,000 clones, roughly 80% of them singletons. Source material: PBMCs. This chain links TRBV27 with TRBJ2-3, with 7 bases identical to TRBD2. The origin of this receptor is a man aged 55-75 years in good health and CMV-seronegative. CDR3 residues: CASSFRGEVGGDTQYF. Written as DNA, the CDR3 is TGTGCCAGCAGTTTTCGGGGGGAGGTGGGGGGTGATACGCAGTATTTT.